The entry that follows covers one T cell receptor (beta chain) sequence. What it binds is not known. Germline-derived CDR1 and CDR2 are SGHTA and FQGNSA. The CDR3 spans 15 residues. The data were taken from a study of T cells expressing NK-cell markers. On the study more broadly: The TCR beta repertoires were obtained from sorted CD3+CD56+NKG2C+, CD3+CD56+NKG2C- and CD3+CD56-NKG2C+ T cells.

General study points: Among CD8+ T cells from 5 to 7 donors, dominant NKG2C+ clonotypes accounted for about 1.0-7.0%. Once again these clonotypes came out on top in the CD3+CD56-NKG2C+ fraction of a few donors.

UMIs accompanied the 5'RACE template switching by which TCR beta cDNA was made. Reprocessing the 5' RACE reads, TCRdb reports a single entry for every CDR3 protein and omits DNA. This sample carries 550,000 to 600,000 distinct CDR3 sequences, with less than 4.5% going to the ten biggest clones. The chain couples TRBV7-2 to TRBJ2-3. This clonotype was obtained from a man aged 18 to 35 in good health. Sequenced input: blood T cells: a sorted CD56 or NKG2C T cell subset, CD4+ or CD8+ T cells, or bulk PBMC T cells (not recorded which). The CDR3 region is CASSLVGSRPDTQYF.